Included here is one T cell receptor (beta chain) sequence, with context. Its antigen is unidentified. The data derive from a study of shared clonotypes between healthy human individuals. Turning to the study itself: Three plates were used per donor for CD4 naive, three for CD4 memory, two for CD8 naive and one for CD8 memory. Findings and caveats of the study: For sorted subsets, rarefaction showed incomplete sequencing despite large depth.

Data came from immunoSEQ multiplex PCR; TCRdb stores just in-frame clones and leaves some out. The data show more than 550,000 clones, about 90% seen once. Germline lookup yields CDR1 SGHVS and CDR2 FNYEAQ. This CDR3 spans 15 amino acids. Naive CD8 cells were CD45RO-negative, positively selected for CCR7, excluding terminally differentiated effector memory CD45RA+ cells. The genes are TRBV7-6 and TRBJ2-5, with 8 bases aligning to TRBD1. The better agreement between TRBJ2-7 and the DNA end casts doubt on the J call. The sequence derives from a man in his thirties or forties in good health. The material sequenced was naive CD8+ T cells sorted from blood. This CDR3 is CASSLADRVSYEQYF. In DNA, the CDR3 is TGTGCCAGCAGCTTAGCGGACAGGGTCTCCTACGAGCAGTACTTC.